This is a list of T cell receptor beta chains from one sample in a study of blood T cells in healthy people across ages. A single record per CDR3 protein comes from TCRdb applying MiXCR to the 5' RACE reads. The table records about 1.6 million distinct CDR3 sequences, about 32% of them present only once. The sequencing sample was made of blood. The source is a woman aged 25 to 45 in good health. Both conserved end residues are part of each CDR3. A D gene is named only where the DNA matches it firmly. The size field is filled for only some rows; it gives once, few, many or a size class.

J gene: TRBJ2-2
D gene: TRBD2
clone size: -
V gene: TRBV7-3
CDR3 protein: CASSTGLAGVGELFF
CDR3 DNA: TGTGCCAGCAGTACCGGACTAGCGGGTGTCGGGGAGCTGTTTTTT

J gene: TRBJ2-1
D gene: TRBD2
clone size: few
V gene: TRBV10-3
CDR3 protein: CAISDGLAGAQFF
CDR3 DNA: TGTGCCATCAGTGATGGTCTAGCGGGAGCTCAGTTCTTC

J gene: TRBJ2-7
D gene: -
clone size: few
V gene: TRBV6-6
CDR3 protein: CASSATGLASYEQYF
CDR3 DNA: TGTGCCAGCAGTGCCACGGGACTCGCTTCCTACGAGCAGTACTTC

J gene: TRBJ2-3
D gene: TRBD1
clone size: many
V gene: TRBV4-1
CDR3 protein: CASSPVGQGTDTQYF
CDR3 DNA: TGCGCCAGCAGCCCCGTCGGACAGGGCACAGATACGCAGTATTTT

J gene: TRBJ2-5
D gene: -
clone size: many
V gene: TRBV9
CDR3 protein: CASSVGHQYQETQYF
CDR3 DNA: TGTGCCAGCAGCGTAGGCCACCAGTACCAAGAGACCCAGTACTTC

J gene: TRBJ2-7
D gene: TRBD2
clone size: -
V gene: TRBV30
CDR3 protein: CAWSVLAGASYEQYF
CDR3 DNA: TGTGCCTGGAGTGTACTAGCGGGGGCATCCTACGAGCAGTACTTC

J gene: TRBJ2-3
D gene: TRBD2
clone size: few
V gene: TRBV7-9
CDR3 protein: CASSLGETSGIRMTQYF
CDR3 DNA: TGTGCCAGCAGCTTAGGGGAGACTAGCGGGATCCGTATGACGCAGTATTTT

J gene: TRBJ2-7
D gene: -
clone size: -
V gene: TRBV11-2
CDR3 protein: CASSLSRVGSSSYEQYF
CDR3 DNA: TGTGCCAGCAGCCTGAGCAGGGTGGGGTCGAGCTCCTACGAGCAGTACTTC

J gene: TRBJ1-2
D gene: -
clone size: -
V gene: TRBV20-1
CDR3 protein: CSASGGGRKYGYTF
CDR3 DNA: TGCAGTGCTAGCGGTGGGGGGCGAAAGTATGGCTACACCTTC

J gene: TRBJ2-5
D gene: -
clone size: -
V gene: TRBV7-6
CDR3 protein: CASSRGPSQETQYF
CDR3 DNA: TGTGCCAGCAGCCGGGGGCCGTCCCAAGAGACCCAGTACTTC

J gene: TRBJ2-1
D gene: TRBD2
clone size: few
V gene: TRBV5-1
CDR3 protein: CASSFGSAGGNEQFF
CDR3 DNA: TGCGCCAGCAGCTTTGGTAGCGCGGGGGGAAATGAGCAGTTCTTC

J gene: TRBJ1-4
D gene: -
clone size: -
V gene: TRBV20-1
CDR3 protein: CSAKTGTHEKLFF
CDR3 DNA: TGCAGTGCCAAAACAGGGACTCATGAAAAACTGTTTTTT

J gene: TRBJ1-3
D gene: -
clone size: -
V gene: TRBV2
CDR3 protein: CASSALPGSSGNTIYF
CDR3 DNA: TGTGCCAGCAGTGCCCTGCCCGGAAGCTCTGGAAACACCATATATTTT

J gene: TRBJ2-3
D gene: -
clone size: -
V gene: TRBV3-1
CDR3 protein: CASSGRRLSTDTQYF
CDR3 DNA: TGTGCCAGCAGCGGGCGCCGCCTTAGCACAGATACGCAGTATTTT

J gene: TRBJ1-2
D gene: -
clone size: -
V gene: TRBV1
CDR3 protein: CTSSQGPRGGRYGYTF
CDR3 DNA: TGCACCAGCAGCCAAGGACCCCGTGGAGGGCGCTATGGCTACACCTTC

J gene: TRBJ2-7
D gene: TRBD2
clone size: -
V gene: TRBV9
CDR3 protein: CASSAGSGGGYEQYF
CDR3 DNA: TGTGCCAGCAGCGCAGGCAGCGGGGGAGGTTACGAGCAGTACTTC

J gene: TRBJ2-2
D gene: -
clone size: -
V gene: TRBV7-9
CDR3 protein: CASSSGGTGPTGELFF
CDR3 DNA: TGTGCCAGCAGCTCGGGTGGTACAGGGCCCACCGGGGAGCTGTTTTTT

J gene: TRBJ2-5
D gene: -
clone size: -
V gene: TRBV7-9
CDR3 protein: CASSLSLSRGGETQYF
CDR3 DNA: TGTGCCAGCAGCTTAAGCCTCAGCAGGGGAGGAGAGACCCAGTACTTC

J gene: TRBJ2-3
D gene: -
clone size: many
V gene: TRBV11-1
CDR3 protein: CASSFEGFRTDTQYF
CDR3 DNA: TGTGCCAGCAGCTTTGAAGGATTCCGCACAGATACGCAGTATTTT

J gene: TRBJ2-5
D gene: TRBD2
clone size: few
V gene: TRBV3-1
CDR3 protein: CASSPRTSGGAYDETQYF
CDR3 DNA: TGTGCCAGCAGCCCGAGGACTAGCGGGGGGGCTTATGATGAGACCCAGTACTTC

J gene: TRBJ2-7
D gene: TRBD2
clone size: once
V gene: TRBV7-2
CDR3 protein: CASSLGTSGGREQYF
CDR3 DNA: TGTGCCAGCAGCTTAGGGACTAGCGGGGGACGGGAGCAGTACTTC

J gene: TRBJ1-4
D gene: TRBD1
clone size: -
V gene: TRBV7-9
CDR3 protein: CASSSRDRLEKLFF
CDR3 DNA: TGTGCCAGCAGCTCCCGGGACAGGTTGGAAAAACTGTTTTTT

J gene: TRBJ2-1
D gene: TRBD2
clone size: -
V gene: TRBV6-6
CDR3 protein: CASRETSGVYNEQFF
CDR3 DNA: TGTGCCAGCAGGGAGACTAGCGGGGTTTACAATGAGCAGTTCTTC

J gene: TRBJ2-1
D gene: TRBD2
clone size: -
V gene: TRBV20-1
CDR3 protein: CSARDRRAGGTIEQFF
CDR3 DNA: TGCAGTGCTAGAGATCGACGAGCGGGAGGGACTATTGAGCAGTTCTTC

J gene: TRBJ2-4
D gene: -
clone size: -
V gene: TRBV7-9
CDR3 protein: CASSPRGQPDLAKNIQYF
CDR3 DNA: TGTGCCAGCAGCCCTCGGGGGCAGCCGGATTTAGCCAAAAACATTCAGTACTTC

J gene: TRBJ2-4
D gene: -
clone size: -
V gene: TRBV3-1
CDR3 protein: CASSQAGGNPYGQYF
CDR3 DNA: TGTGCCAGCAGCCAAGCCGGGGGAAACCCATACGGGCAGTACTTC

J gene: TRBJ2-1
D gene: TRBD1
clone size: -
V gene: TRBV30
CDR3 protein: CAWSVRQGARNEQFF
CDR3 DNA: TGTGCCTGGAGTGTACGGCAGGGGGCACGGAATGAGCAGTTCTTC

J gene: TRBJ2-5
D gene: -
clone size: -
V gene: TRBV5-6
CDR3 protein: CASSLARGIETQYF
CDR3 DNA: TGTGCCAGCAGCTTGGCTCGGGGCATAGAGACCCAGTACTTC

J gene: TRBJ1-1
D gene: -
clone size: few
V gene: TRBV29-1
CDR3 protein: CSVDLQGNTEAFF
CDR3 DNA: TGCAGCGTTGACTTACAGGGGAACACTGAAGCTTTCTTT

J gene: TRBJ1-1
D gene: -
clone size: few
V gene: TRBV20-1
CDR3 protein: CSATPWGTEAFF
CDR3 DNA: TGCAGTGCTACCCCGTGGGGTACTGAAGCTTTCTTT

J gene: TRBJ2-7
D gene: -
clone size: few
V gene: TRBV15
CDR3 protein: CATSRARQAEYF
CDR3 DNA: TGTGCCACCAGCAGAGCCCGACAGGCGGAGTACTTC

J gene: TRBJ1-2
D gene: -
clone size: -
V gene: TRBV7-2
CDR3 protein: CASSPFDCGYTF
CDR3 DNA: TGTGCCAGCAGCCCTTTCGACTGTGGCTACACCTTC

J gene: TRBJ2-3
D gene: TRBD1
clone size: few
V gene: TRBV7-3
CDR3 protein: CASSATGGSTDTQYF
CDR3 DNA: TGTGCCAGCAGCGCGACAGGGGGTAGCACAGATACGCAGTATTTT

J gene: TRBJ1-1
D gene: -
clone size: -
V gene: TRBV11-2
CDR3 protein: CASSPEDKIPEAFF
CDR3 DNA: TGTGCCAGCAGCCCGGAGGACAAAATCCCTGAAGCTTTCTTT

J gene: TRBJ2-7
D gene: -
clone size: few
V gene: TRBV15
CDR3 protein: CATSRLNYGQLASYEQYF
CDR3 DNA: TGTGCCACCAGCAGACTAAATTACGGACAGTTGGCGTCCTACGAGCAGTACTTC

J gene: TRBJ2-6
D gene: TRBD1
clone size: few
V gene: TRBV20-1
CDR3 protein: CSARYRGSGANVLTF
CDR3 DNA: TGCAGTGCTCGCTACAGGGGCTCTGGGGCCAACGTCCTGACTTTC

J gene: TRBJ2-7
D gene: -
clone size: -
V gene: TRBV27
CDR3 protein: CASSPFGGVYEQYF
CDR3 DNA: TGTGCCAGCAGCCCATTTGGCGGGGTCTACGAGCAGTACTTC

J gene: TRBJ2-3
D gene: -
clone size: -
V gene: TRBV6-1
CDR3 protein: CASSDLAQDTQYF
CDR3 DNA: TGTGCCAGCAGTGATTTGGCACAAGATACGCAGTATTTT

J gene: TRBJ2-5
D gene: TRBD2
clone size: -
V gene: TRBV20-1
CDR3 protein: CSAKPGLAGGVLGKTQYF
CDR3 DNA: TGCAGTGCAAAACCGGGACTAGCGGGGGGGGTCCTCGGAAAGACCCAGTACTTC

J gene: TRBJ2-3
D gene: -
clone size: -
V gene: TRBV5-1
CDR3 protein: CASSLASVRDTDTQYF
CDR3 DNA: TGCGCCAGCAGCTTGGCGTCGGTCAGGGACACAGATACGCAGTATTTT

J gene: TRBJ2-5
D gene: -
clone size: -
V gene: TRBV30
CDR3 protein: CAWSVGAVRRQETQYF
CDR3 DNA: TGTGCCTGGAGTGTAGGGGCGGTCAGGAGGCAAGAGACCCAGTACTTC

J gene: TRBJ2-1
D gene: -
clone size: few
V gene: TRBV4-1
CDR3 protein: CASSQDSAVSNEQFF
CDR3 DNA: TGCGCCAGCAGCCAAGATTCGGCCGTATCCAATGAGCAGTTCTTC

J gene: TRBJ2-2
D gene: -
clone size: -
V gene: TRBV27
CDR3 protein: CASTLIGGTGELFF
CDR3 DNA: TGTGCCAGCACCCTAATAGGGGGCACCGGGGAGCTGTTTTTT

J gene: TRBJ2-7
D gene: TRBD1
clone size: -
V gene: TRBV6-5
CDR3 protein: CASSYEGQGAYEQYF
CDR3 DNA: TGTGCCAGCAGTTACGAGGGACAGGGGGCATACGAGCAGTACTTC

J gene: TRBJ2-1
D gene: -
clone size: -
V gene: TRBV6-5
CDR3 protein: CASSYNHYNEQFF
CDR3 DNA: TGTGCCAGCAGTTACAACCATTACAATGAGCAGTTCTTC